A single sample gave rise to the 24 T cell receptor beta chains below, sequenced in a study of OX40 agonist ivuxolimab in advanced cancers. TCRdb's table, derived via immunoSEQ multiplex PCR, lists solely in-frame clones and lacks some. Among roughly 93,000 clones listed, about 84% were seen once. This sample comprised CD4+ or CD8+ T cells sorted from blood, obtained in a trial of the OX40 agonist ivuxolimab. These receptor sequences come from an adult with an advanced solid tumor such as melanoma, head and neck, liver or kidney cancer.

This rearrangement joins TRBV6-5 to TRBJ1-2, with 8 nucleotides matching TRBD1. Germline loops: CDR1 MNHEY, CDR2 SVGAGI. With V trimmed by 0 bases and J by 7 bases, 7 bases remained unmatched. This CDR3 has 15 amino acids. In DNA form, the CDR3 reads TGTGCCAGCAGTTACTCGGACAGGGCCGGAGGTGGCTACACCTTC. It specifies CASSYSDRAGGGYTF.

V gene TRBV7-8 combines with J gene TRBJ2-3, with D hard to call. This CDR3 comprises 14 residues. The ends were cut back, 3 bases at V and 1 base at J, with 8 bases in the middle. The germline CDR1 and CDR2 sequences are SGHVS and FQNEAQ. DNA of the CDR3: TGTGCCAGCAGCTTCGCAGAGGGCACAGATACGCAGTATTTT. Amino acids: CASSFAEGTDTQYF.

This chain uses TRBV5-1 with TRBJ1-4; D not resolved. V lost 0 bases and J 13 bases, leaving 7 bases between the germline ends. The germline V gene has CDR1 SGHRS and CDR2 YFSETQ. This CDR3 comprises 11 residues. CDR3 sequence: CASSLEGALFF. CDR3 bases: TGCGCCAGCAGCTTGGAGGGAGCACTGTTTTTT.

The CDR3 here is CATSRRQGGSYEQYF. DNA of the CDR3: TGTGCCACCAGCAGAAGGCAGGGTGGCTCCTACGAGCAGTACTTC. The chain carries TRBV15 and TRBJ2-7; tentative D call: TRBD1 (5 bases). Germline-derived CDR1 and CDR2 are LNHNV and YYDKDF (reference sequence). The V gene lost 2 bases and the J gene lost 0 bases, with 11 bases spanning the gap. The CDR3 contains 15 residues.

This chain joins TRBV7-8 and TRBJ2-5, with 9 nucleotides matching TRBD2. CDR1 and CDR2 (germline): SGHVS, FQNEAQ. This CDR3 has 14 amino acids. The V segment lost 6 bases and the J segment 4 bases; nucleotides outside the gene matches: 6. The CDR3 nucleotides read TGTGCCAGCAGTTCTAGCGGGGTCAGAGAGACCCAGTACTTC. This gives the protein CASSSSGVRETQYF.

Comment on this clone: At one end, the junction sequence differs from germline, possibly due to a read error. This chain links TRBV2 with TRBJ2-7; weak D call: TRBD2 (7 bases). CDR1 and CDR2 (germline): SNHLY, FYNNEI. The CDR3 sequence is 11 residues long. This chain's CDR3 is CASSVRGPGDF. CDR3 bases: TGTGCCAGCAGTGTGCGGGGGCCAGGGGACTTC.

The table lists this clone with many counts. The V and J genes are TRBV7-9 and TRBJ1-1; 7 nucleotides agree with TRBD1. Germline loops: CDR1 SEHNR, CDR2 FQNEAQ (reference sequence). V trimming: 5 bases; J trimming: 0 bases; junction bases outside the gene matches: 6. CDR3 size: 15 residues. CDR3 in DNA: TGTGCCAGCAGCGAAAGGACAGGATTGAACACTGAAGCTTTCTTT. It translates to CASSERTGLNTEAFF.

The chain links TRBV2 to TRBJ2-3; 13 bases map to TRBD2. Per the germline V gene, CDR1 is SNHLY and CDR2 is FYNNEI. The V and J ends lost 5 bases and 1 base, in that order; junction bases with no gene match: 6. This CDR3 is 17 amino acids long. The CDR3: CASSPGLAGFGTDTQYF. Written as DNA, the CDR3 is TGTGCCAGCAGTCCGGGACTAGCGGGGTTCGGCACAGATACGCAGTATTTT.

This clone was counted a few times. The J gene is TRBJ1-5, the V gene TRBV5-1; 8 nucleotides match TRBD1. The CDR3 is 15 amino acids. Germline V gives CDR1 SGHRS, CDR2 YFSETQ. With V trimmed by 4 bases and J by 5 bases, 8 bases remained unmatched. CDR3 sequence: CASSADDRGDQPQHF. DNA for the CDR3: TGCGCCAGCAGCGCGGACGACAGGGGCGATCAGCCCCAGCATTTT.

V gene TRBV6-1 combines with J gene TRBJ1-2, with a possible D match to TRBD1 (6 bases). V lost 3 bases and J lost 0, with 14 bases in between. Germline CDR1 is MNHNS and CDR2 is SASEGT. The CDR3 has 16 amino acids. As DNA, the CDR3 is TGTGCCAGCAGTGAGCCGGGGGGGCGATCTAACTATGGCTACACCTTC. This translates into CASSEPGGRSNYGYTF.

This chain connects TRBV7-3 to TRBJ2-5; no clear D. The V end lost 4 bases, the J end lost 2 bases, and 8 bases lay between the germline ends. Per the germline V gene, CDR1 is SGHTA and CDR2 is FQGTGA. This CDR3 region has 13 residues. The CDR3 sequence: CASSSQPQETQYF. CDR3 nucleotide sequence: TGTGCCAGCAGCTCTCAACCACAAGAGACCCAGTACTTC.

This clone was seen a single time. The chain recombines TRBV6-5 with TRBJ2-2; 8 bases are shared with TRBD1. This CDR3 has 13 amino acids. The germline V gene encodes CDR1 MNHEY and CDR2 SVGAGI. With V trimmed by 5 bases and J by 8 bases, 4 bases remained unmatched. This chain's CDR3 is CASSAQGAGELFF. The DNA for the CDR3 is TGTGCCAGCAGTGCCCAGGGGGCGGGGGAGCTGTTTTTT.

Concerning this clone itself: In the same sample, other DNA sequences code for this CDR3. This chain uses TRBV7-2 with TRBJ1-1; no firm D call. Trimming pared 7 bases from V and 4 bases from J, leaving 22 bases between. CDR1 and CDR2 from the germline V gene are SGHTA and FQGNSA. The CDR3 has 16 residues. CDR3 region: CASTPQPLRAGTEAFF. The CDR3 DNA reads TGTGCCAGCACCCCCCAGCCGCTGCGTGCTGGCACTGAAGCTTTCTTT.

The chain has TRBV4-3 and TRBJ1-6; D is perhaps TRBD1 (6 bases). The ends were cut back, 1 base at V and 7 bases at J, with 11 bases in the middle. CDR1 LGHNA and CDR2 YSLEER come from the germline V gene. There are 15 residues in the CDR3. The CDR3 reads CASSQGQVSNSPLHF. Here the CDR3 DNA reads TGCGCCAGCAGCCAAGGACAGGTCTCCAATTCACCCCTCCACTTT.

The chain uses TRBV6-1 and TRBJ1-2, with TRBD1 identical over 7 bases. V lost 6 bases, J lost 4 bases, and 8 bases stayed unmatched. The CDR3 is 14 residues long. Germline CDR1 reads MNHNS; CDR2 reads SASEGT. The CDR3 loop reads CASRPTGTAYGYTF. CDR3 in DNA: TGTGCCAGCAGACCAACCGGGACAGCCTATGGCTACACCTTC.

The chain carries TRBV29-1 and TRBJ1-1, with D possibly being TRBD1 (6 bases). This CDR3 has 15 residues. Germline V gene data show CDR1 as SQVTM and CDR2 as ANQGSEA. Trimming shortened V by 5 bases and J by 0 bases, and 16 bases separated the two germline ends. The CDR3 nucleotides are TGCAGCGTTCGACAAAACACAGGGTTGAACACTGAAGCTTTCTTT. Translated, it gives CSVRQNTGLNTEAFF.

This rearrangement joins TRBV6-5 to TRBJ1-2, with D possibly matching TRBD1 (6 bases). This CDR3 has 13 amino acids. Germline loops: CDR1 MNHEY, CDR2 SVGAGI. The germline V and J ends were trimmed by 7 bases and 7 bases, with 16 bases remaining between them. CDR3 sequence reads: CASTAGGARGYTF. In nucleotides, the CDR3 is TGTGCCAGCACTGCTGGGGGGGCGCGTGGCTACACCTTC.

The chain is built from TRBV7-6 and TRBJ2-3; no firm D call. Germline V gives CDR1 SGHVS, CDR2 FNYEAQ. The CDR3 runs to 13 residues. The germline V and J ends were trimmed by 0 bases and 0 bases, with 1 base remaining between them. CDR3 residues: CASSLASTDTQYF. The CDR3, as DNA: TGTGCCAGCAGCTTAGCAAGCACAGATACGCAGTATTTT.

In its sample, this clone was seen once. CDR3 nucleotides: TGTGCCAGCAGCGGTGCGGGGTACAATGAGCAGTTCTTC. Translation: CASSGAGYNEQFF. This rearrangement joins TRBV5-6 to TRBJ2-1; D is possibly TRBD2 (6 bases). Trimming left V 4 bases short and J 4 bases short, with 9 bases between. This CDR3 region has 13 residues. CDR1 is SGHDT, CDR2 YYEEEE, per germline.

The chain has TRBV5-5 and TRBJ2-7; 7 nucleotides match TRBD1. CDR1 and CDR2 (germline): SGHKS, YYEKEE (reference sequence). With 4 bases clipped from V and 2 bases from J, the junction kept 3 bases outside the gene matches. The CDR3 has 13 residues. Here the CDR3 reads CASSLQGTYEQYF. As DNA, the CDR3 is TGTGCCAGCAGCCTACAGGGGACCTACGAGCAGTACTTC. Full variable domain (remainder filled in from reference TRBV5-5 and TRBJ2-7): DAGVTQSPTHLIKTRGQQVTLRCSPISGHKSVSWYQQVLGQGPQFIFQYYEKEERGRGNFPDRFSARQFPNYSSELNVNALLLGDSALYLCASSLQGTYEQYFGPGTRLTVT.

The table lists this clone with a few counts. The V call is TRBV6-5, the J call TRBJ2-7; D may be TRBD1 (6 bases). With 2 bases removed from V and 0 bases from J, the gap between germline ends came to 14 bases. Germline V lookup: CDR1 MNHEY, CDR2 SVGAGI. This CDR3 comprises 16 residues. The CDR3 bases are TGTGCCAGCAGTTACCAGGGAACAGGGAGCTCCTACGAGCAGTACTTC. This codes for CASSYQGTGSSYEQYF.

The chain has TRBV5-1 and TRBJ1-1, with 7 bases fitting TRBD1. Germline assignment: CDR1 SGHRS and CDR2 YFSETQ. The J segment lost 2 bases and the V segment lost 2 bases, leaving 9 bases of the junction unmatched. The CDR3 has 16 residues. CDR3 in DNA: TGCGCCAGCAGCTTAAGAGGAGGGGGCTCTAACACTGAAGCTTTCTTT. Its translation: CASSLRGGGSNTEAFF. Variable domain in full (rest from reference TRBV5-1 and TRBJ1-1): KAGVTQTPRYLIKTRGQQVTLSCSPISGHRSVSWYQQTPGQGLQFLFEYFSETQRNKGNFPGRFSGRQFSNSRSEMNVSTLELGDSALYLCASSLRGGGSNTEAFFGQGTRLTVV.

The chain recombines TRBV29-1 with TRBJ2-7; D unresolved. V lost 4 bases and J lost 0, with 4 bases in between. The CDR3 totals 11 residues. Germline values: CDR1 SQVTM, CDR2 ANQGSEA. The CDR3 DNA is TGCAGCGTTGCCCTCTCCTACGAGCAGTACTTC. Its protein product is CSVALSYEQYF.

The chain carries TRBV19 and TRBJ2-2, with 10 bases aligning to TRBD2. This CDR3 comprises 17 residues. The germline V gene has CDR1 LNHDA and CDR2 SQIVND (reference sequence). The V segment lost 5 bases and the J segment 1 base; nucleotides outside the gene matches: 7. The CDR3 region is CASSQSTSGWNTGELFF. The CDR3 DNA reads as TGTGCCAGTAGTCAATCGACTAGCGGGTGGAACACCGGGGAGCTGTTTTTT.